The present T cell receptor beta chain was sequenced within a study of T cell responses to AZD1222 COVID-19 vaccine. Overall study context: Pooled together were second doses at about 4 or about 12 weeks.

Profiled with immunoSEQ multiplex PCR; TCRdb holds only in-frame clones, not every one. The sample includes some 140,000 clones, roughly 82% of them seen just once. Study-wide findings and caveats: Baseline seropositives among AZD1222 recipients totaled only 5 or 6.

On this clone itself: Its antigen is not known.

The V gene end was trimmed by 10 bases and the J gene end by 9 bases; junction bases not matched to a gene: 11. The CDR3 runs 13 residues. Germline V gene sequence: CDR1 MNHEY, CDR2 SVGAGI. This material consisted of peripheral blood, taken on day 0 of AZD1222 vaccination. This rearrangement joins TRBV6-5 to TRBJ2-1; 8 nucleotides agree with TRBD1. This clonotype was obtained from an adult in good health. CDR3 DNA: TGTGCCACCAACGGACAGGGAGGCGCTGAGCAGTTCTTC. Its translation is CATNGQGGAEQFF.